Listed here are 9 T cell receptor beta chains from one sample, sequenced in a study of regulatory T cells in long-lasting Graves disease. This sample's time point: newly diagnosed GD, antithyroid drugs for less than 3 months. Extracted PBMC RNA gave rise to the TCR library. Building the TCR beta libraries relied on iRepertoire HTBI primers, and CDR3 regions underwent Arm-PCR. MiXCR, run by TCRdb on the multiplex PCR reads, gives a single entry per CDR3 protein. The repertoire includes hundreds of thousands of distinct CDR3 sequences, less than 20% of them detected once, and over 8.5% sits in the top ten. The data were also submitted as part of a second study, on T cells in Graves' hyperthyroidism and ophthalmopathy.

The source was peripheral blood mononuclear cells (PBMCs), collected at new diagnosis, from a patient treated with antithyroid drugs. These receptors were obtained from a woman under 40 with Graves disease.

The table lists this clonotype with a few counts. The V call is TRBV2, the J call TRBJ2-3, with 7 nucleotides matching TRBD2. Trimming at V came to 4 bases and at J to 1 base, leaving 5 bases not matched to a gene. The CDR3 contains 15 residues. CDR1 is SNHLY, CDR2 FYNNEI, per germline. The CDR3 DNA follows: TGTGCCAGCAGTGGAACTAGCGATCGCACAGATACGCAGTATTTT. Translated: CASSGTSDRTDTQYF.

Note on this clonotype: A much larger clone lies one base from this, so it may be a read error. The V gene is TRBV20-1, the J gene TRBJ2-1; D is unclear. The J call may be wrong; the DNA end is better matched by TRBJ2-7. CDR1 and CDR2 from the germline V gene are DFQATT and SNEGSKA (reference sequence). The CDR3 is made up of 14 amino acids. CDR3 sequence (DNA): TGCAGTGCTAGTCTTTCGGCTTCCTACAATGAGCAGTACTTC. Encoded protein: CSASLSASYNEQYF.

CDR3 in DNA: TGTGCCAGCAGTCATCCGGGACAGGGAAATGAAAAACTGTTTTTT. Amino acids: CASSHPGQGNEKLFF. The J gene is TRBJ1-4, the V gene TRBV7-9; 9 nucleotides agree with TRBD1. V gave up 6 bases and J gave up 5 bases; unmatched junction bases: 7. The CDR3 has 15 residues. CDR1 and CDR2 from the germline V gene are SEHNR and FQNEAQ (reference sequence).

This clonotype was detected many times. This chain uses TRBV2 with TRBJ2-7, with a weak D call TRBD1 (6 bases). The CDR3 length is 14 residues. CDR1 is SNHLY, CDR2 FYNNEI, per germline. V was pared by 6 bases and J by 2 bases, with 14 bases between. This chain's CDR3 is CASSGPGQTYEQYF. Here the CDR3 DNA reads TGTGCCAGCAGCGGCCCGGGACAAACCTACGAGCAGTACTTC. Together with reference TRBV2 and TRBJ2-7, the CDR3 gives the full variable domain: EPEVTQTPSHQVTQMGQEVILRCVPISNHLYFYWYRQILGQKVEFLVSFYNNEISEKSEIFDDQFSVERPDGSNFTLKIRSTKLEDSAMYFCASSGPGQTYEQYFGPGTRLTVT.

V is TRBV27 and J is TRBJ1-1; D gene unclear. CDR3 length: 11 residues. CDR1 is MNHEY and CDR2 is SMNVEV in the germline V gene (reference sequence). The V end was cut by 4 bases, the J end by 8 bases, with 8 bases between. As DNA, the CDR3 is TGTGCCAGCAGTTCCCAAGAGGAAGCTTTCTTT. Its protein product is CASSSQEEAFF.

This clonotype was observed many times. The V gene is TRBV9, the J gene TRBJ2-3; D remains ambiguous. The CDR3 totals 14 residues. Germline V gene data show CDR1 as SGDLS and CDR2 as YYNGEE. The V gene lost 2 bases and the J gene lost 2 bases, with 9 bases spanning the gap. This chain's CDR3 is CASSVSGATDTQYF. CDR3 nucleotides: TGTGCCAGCAGCGTGTCAGGCGCCACAGATACGCAGTATTTT.

This clonotype was picked up many times. V usage is TRBV27 and J usage is TRBJ1-1; D possibly corresponds to TRBD1 (6 bases). The germline V gene has CDR1 MNHEY and CDR2 SMNVEV (reference sequence). Trimming took off 5 bases at V and 1 base at J, with 11 bases between the two ends. This CDR3 has 14 amino acids. The CDR3 coding sequence is TGTGCCAGCAGTAACGGACAGCCGAACACTGAAGCTTTCTTT. This codes for CASSNGQPNTEAFF.

As regards this clonotype: This may be a read error, as it is one base from a much larger clone. The J gene is TRBJ1-1, the V gene TRBV5-1, with a tentative D call TRBD1 (5 bases). The CDR3 length is 15 residues. The germline V gene has CDR1 SGHRS and CDR2 YFSETQ. The CDR3 loop reads CASSSGAGPNSEAFF. CDR3 bases: TGCGCCAGCAGCTCCGGGGCAGGTCCGAACTCTGAAGCTTTCTTT.

This clonotype was recorded a few times. The chain joins TRBV4-1 to TRBJ2-2; D is tentatively TRBD1 or TRBD2 (5 bases each). The CDR3 length is 16 residues. From germline, CDR1 is MGHRA and CDR2 YSYEKL. Trimming cost V 1 base and J 2 bases, with 11 bases left between them. Here the CDR3 DNA reads TGCGCCAGCAGCCAAGGGCGAGGGGCCAACACCGGGGAGCTGTTTTTT. Translated: CASSQGRGANTGELFF.